These T cell receptor beta chains were read from a single sample in a study of shared clonotypes between healthy human individuals. The data were produced by immunoSEQ multiplex PCR, yet TCRdb's version contains in-frame clones alone and is incomplete. The sample includes some 510,000 clones, roughly 78% seen only once; the top ten take approximately 12%. The sample consisted of PBMCs. The receptors were sampled from a woman aged 40 to 50 in good health. Some clones in this sample may be carry-over from other donors' samples. Each CDR3 is given with its conserved first and last residue. Each record gives: CDR3 DNA, CDR3 protein, J gene, D gene, clone size, V gene. A D gene is named only where the DNA matches it firmly. Clone size is given for some rows only: seen once, a few or many times, or a class if the clone is expanded.

TGTGCCAGCAGCGTAGCCCCACATGGGACCCAGTACTTC	CASSVAPHGTQYF	TRBJ2-5	-	-	TRBV9
TGTGCCAGCAGTGGCAACAGGGGTGACGAAAAACTGTTTTTT	CASSGNRGDEKLFF	TRBJ1-4	TRBD1	-	TRBV2
TGTGCCAGTAGTATCCTGGGCGGGAGATCCTACAATGAGCAGTTCTTC	CASSILGGRSYNEQFF	TRBJ2-1	TRBD2	once	TRBV19
TGTGCCTGGATGATCAATAGGGGGGGTCCGGGACTAGCTCGCGAGCAGTACTTC	CAWMINRGGPGLAREQYF	TRBJ2-7	TRBD2	-	TRBV30
TGTGCCAGCAGCATTCAGGGAGATACGCAGTATTTT	CASSIQGDTQYF	TRBJ2-3	-	many	TRBV9
TGTGCCATCAGTGAGAGCGGGGGCGCAAACTATGGCTACACCTTC	CAISESGGANYGYTF	TRBJ1-2	-	-	TRBV10-3
TGTGCCAGCAGCTTGGTGGGCAGGGGTATTTTTCACATTCAGTACTTC	CASSLVGRGIFHIQYF	TRBJ2-4	-	-	TRBV5-5
TGTGCCAGCAGCCCCCGACTAGCGTTACATGAGCAGTTCTTC	CASSPRLALHEQFF	TRBJ2-1	TRBD2	-	TRBV7-9
TGCGCCAGCAGCTTGGTTTCGGGGTTACCTGAAGCTTTCTTT	CASSLVSGLPEAFF	TRBJ1-1	-	-	TRBV5-1
TGCGCCAGCAGCTTCCTATCCGGGACTAGCGGGATGGGTGAGCAGTTCTTC	CASSFLSGTSGMGEQFF	TRBJ2-1	TRBD2	once	TRBV5-1
TGCGCCAGCAGCTTGGTGGCTAGCGGGAGCGATGAGCAGTTCTTC	CASSLVASGSDEQFF	TRBJ2-1	TRBD2	once	TRBV5-1